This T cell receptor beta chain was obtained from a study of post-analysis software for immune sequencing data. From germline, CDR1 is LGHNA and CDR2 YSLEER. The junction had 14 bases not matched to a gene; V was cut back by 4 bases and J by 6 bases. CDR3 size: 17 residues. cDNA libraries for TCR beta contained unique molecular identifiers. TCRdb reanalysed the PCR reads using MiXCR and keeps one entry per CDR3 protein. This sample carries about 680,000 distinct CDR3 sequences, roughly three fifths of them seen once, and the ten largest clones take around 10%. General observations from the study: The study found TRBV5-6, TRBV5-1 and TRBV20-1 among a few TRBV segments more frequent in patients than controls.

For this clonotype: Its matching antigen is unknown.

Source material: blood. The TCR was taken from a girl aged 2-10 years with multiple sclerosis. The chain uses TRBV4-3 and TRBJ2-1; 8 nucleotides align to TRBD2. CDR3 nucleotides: TGCGCCAGCAGCCCCCGGACGGGCGGGGGGCTGGTCAATGAGCAGTTCTTC. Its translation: CASSPRTGGGLVNEQFF.